This entry lists 23 T cell receptor beta chains sequenced from one sample in a study of blood T cell repertoires in COVID-19. Generated by immunoSEQ multiplex PCR, the TCRdb table keeps only in-frame clones and is missing some. The data hold approximately 76,000 clones, with 65% to 85% observed a single time. The sample taken for sequencing was peripheral blood. Receptors originate from a man of 80 years or more with active or convalescent COVID-19.

CDR3 residues: CASSQTSQGQIYGYTF. CDR3 nucleotide sequence: TGCGCCAGCAGCCAGACCTCACAGGGCCAGATCTATGGCTACACCTTC. The V and J genes are TRBV4-1 and TRBJ1-2, with D tentatively TRBD1 (6 bases). This CDR3 has 16 residues. Germline CDR1 and CDR2: MGHRA and YSYEKL. Deletions cut 3 bases from V and 4 bases from J, with 18 bases between.

The V gene is TRBV11-1, the J gene TRBJ1-2, with no clear D. CDR3 length equals 12 residues. Germline V gene lookup returns CDR1 SGHAT and CDR2 FQDESV (reference sequence). The germline V and J ends were trimmed by 0 bases and 6 bases, with 5 bases remaining between them. For the CDR3, the DNA is TGTGCCAGCAGCTTAGCGCCGGATGGCTACACCTTC. Translated: CASSLAPDGYTF.

The chain joins TRBV18 to TRBJ2-7; perhaps TRBD2 as D (7 bases). V dropped 4 bases and J dropped 6 bases, with 19 bases sitting between them. CDR3 size: 15 residues. Germline CDR1 reads KGHSH; CDR2 reads LQKENI. The CDR3 DNA follows: TGTGCCAGCTCACTTCCCGAAGGGGGGGCCGGCGAGCAGTACTTC. This gives the protein CASSLPEGGAGEQYF.

V is TRBV6-1 and J is TRBJ2-6; D is perhaps TRBD2 (5 bases). The CDR3 sequence is 16 residues long. Germline V gene data show CDR1 as MNHNS and CDR2 as SASEGT. Trimming took 4 bases from V and 2 from J, leaving 12 bases between them. The CDR3 loop is CASSVQRATGANVLTF. The CDR3, as DNA: TGTGCCAGCAGTGTGCAGAGGGCGACTGGGGCCAACGTCCTGACTTTC.

The chain recombines TRBV28 with TRBJ2-7; D ambiguous. Per germline, CDR1 MDHEN and CDR2 SYDVKM. With 10 bases removed from V and 4 bases from J, the gap between germline ends came to 17 bases. This CDR3 region has 13 residues. The CDR3, as DNA: TGTGCCACCCATACACCATCCCCTTACGAGCAGTACTTC. Its protein product is CATHTPSPYEQYF.

The chain recombines TRBV6-5 with TRBJ1-5, with unresolved D. Trimming cost V 7 bases and J 1 base, with 14 bases left between them. The CDR3 loop spans 15 amino acids. Per germline, CDR1 MNHEY and CDR2 SVGAGI. CDR3 sequence: CASTGEAGSNQPQHF. The CDR3, as DNA: TGTGCCAGCACCGGGGAGGCAGGCAGCAATCAGCCCCAGCATTTT.

This sequence joins TRBV6-1 and TRBJ1-2; D may be TRBD1 (5 bases). The V gene's germline CDR1 is MNHNS and CDR2 SASEGT. The CDR3 length is 13 residues. Trimming shortened V by 10 bases and J by 2 bases, and 14 bases separated the two germline ends. The CDR3 sequence: CATSTVSNYGYTF. CDR3 bases: TGTGCCACCTCGACAGTTAGCAACTATGGCTACACCTTC.

The gene calls are TRBV19 and TRBJ2-5; no reliable D call. The length of the CDR3 is 14 residues. Trimming left V 2 bases short and J 5 bases short, with 12 bases between. Germline CDR1 reads LNHDA; CDR2 reads SQIVND (reference sequence). The CDR3 region has the DNA TGTGCCAGTAGTATATCTGCCCCACGGGAGACCCAGTACTTC. It yields the protein CASSISAPRETQYF.

The gene calls are TRBV5-1 and TRBJ1-1; the D gene is possibly TRBD1 (6 bases). The CDR3 runs to 14 residues. Germline-derived CDR1 and CDR2 are SGHRS and YFSETQ. The ends were cut back, 4 bases at V and 1 base at J, with 11 bases in the middle. The CDR3 loop reads CASSTGHQNTEAFF. CDR3 in DNA: TGCGCCAGCAGCACGGGACATCAGAACACTGAAGCTTTCTTT.

The J gene is TRBJ1-5, the V gene TRBV5-1; 7 bases align to TRBD1. Germline CDR1 and CDR2: SGHRS and YFSETQ. This CDR3 has 13 residues. V lost 0 bases and J lost 10; bases outside the gene matches: 4. The CDR3 protein is CASSLDWDSPQHF. CDR3 coding DNA: TGCGCCAGCAGCTTGGATTGGGACAGTCCCCAGCATTTT.

The CDR3 nucleotides read TGTGCCAGTAGTAAATCCGGGACAGGCTATGAAAAACTGTTTTTT. Protein sequence: CASSKSGTGYEKLFF. The V and J genes are TRBV19 and TRBJ1-4; 8 nucleotides agree with TRBD1. CDR3 size: 15 residues. The germline V gene has CDR1 LNHDA and CDR2 SQIVND (reference sequence). V lost 4 bases and J lost 6; bases outside the gene matches: 7.

The chain is built from TRBV5-8 and TRBJ1-4; 8 bases agree with TRBD1. Germline values: CDR1 SGHTS, CDR2 YDEGEE. The CDR3 sequence is 18 residues long. V lost 0 bases and J lost 3; bases outside the gene matches: 10. CDR3 amino acids: CASSLEGRGRRANEKLFF. The CDR3 nucleotides are TGTGCCAGCAGCTTGGAGGGCAGGGGGCGAAGGGCTAATGAAAAACTGTTTTTT.

The chain is built from TRBV5-4 and TRBJ2-7; 9 bases line up with TRBD2. The J segment lost 0 bases and the V segment lost 4 bases, leaving 5 bases of the junction unmatched. Germline V lookup: CDR1 SGHNT, CDR2 YYREEE (reference sequence). This CDR3 contains 15 residues. The CDR3 loop is CASSRTSAFSYEQYF. Here the CDR3 DNA reads TGTGCCAGCAGCCGGACTAGCGCCTTCTCCTACGAGCAGTACTTC.

V usage is TRBV7-9 and J usage is TRBJ2-5; 10 bases match TRBD2. The V gene end was trimmed by 5 bases and the J gene end by 4 bases; junction bases not matched to a gene: 7. Germline V gene sequence: CDR1 SEHNR, CDR2 FQNEAQ (reference sequence). CDR3 length: 15 residues. The CDR3 region is CASSITSGVGETQYF. The CDR3 DNA reads as TGTGCCAGCAGCATCACTAGCGGGGTAGGAGAGACCCAGTACTTC.

This sequence joins TRBV7-9 and TRBJ2-2, with D maybe TRBD2 (5 bases). Trimming pared 1 base from V and 4 bases from J, leaving 19 bases between. CDR3 size: 18 residues. CDR1 is SEHNR, CDR2 FQNEAQ, per germline (reference sequence). CDR3 region: CASSLGRFGVRGTGELFF. CDR3 DNA sequence: TGTGCCAGCAGCTTAGGGCGATTCGGGGTACGGGGCACCGGGGAGCTGTTTTTT.

Comments on this clone: The identical CDR3 is also encoded by other nucleotide sequences in the sample. The V call is TRBV3-1 (or the pseudogene TRBV3-2), the J call TRBJ1-6, with D possibly matching TRBD1 (6 bases). Per germline, CDR1 LGHDT and CDR2 YNNKEL (reference sequence). Trimming left V 1 base short and J 7 bases short, with 8 bases between. The CDR3 contains 14 residues. Written as DNA, the CDR3 is TGTGCCAGCAGCCAAGGCACAGGGAATTCACCCCTCCACTTT. As protein: CASSQGTGNSPLHF.

The rearrangement uses TRBV18 and TRBJ2-2; 9 nucleotides match TRBD2. Germline CDR1 reads KGHSH; CDR2 reads LQKENI. The CDR3 runs 19 residues. V lost 5 bases to trimming and J lost 0 bases; unmatched junction nucleotides: 13. The CDR3 region has the DNA TGTGCCAGCTCAGAACTAACCCGACTAGCGGCCCCGAACACCGGGGAGCTGTTTTTT. This codes for CASSELTRLAAPNTGELFF.

This chain uses TRBV2 with TRBJ1-1; 11 bases align to TRBD1. The V gene end was trimmed by 6 bases and the J gene end by 1 base; junction bases not matched to a gene: 7. CDR1 and CDR2 from the germline V gene are SNHLY and FYNNEI. The CDR3 has 16 residues. CDR3 nucleotide sequence: TGTGCCAGCAGCCTTAGGACAGGGGGCCGGAACACTGAAGCTTTCTTT. Residues: CASSLRTGGRNTEAFF.

A few counts support this clone. The J gene is TRBJ1-5, the V gene TRBV28; 8 nucleotides align to TRBD1. CDR1 and CDR2 (germline): MDHEN, SYDVKM. J lost 5 bases, V lost 6 bases, and 9 bases had no gene match. This CDR3 spans 15 amino acids. The CDR3 here is CASSQTQGAHQPQHF. The DNA for the CDR3 is TGTGCCAGCAGCCAAACCCAGGGGGCTCATCAGCCCCAGCATTTT.

The rearrangement uses TRBV6-8 and TRBJ2-2; D ambiguous. The CDR3 length is 14 residues. Trimming stripped 6 bases from V and 0 bases from J, with 8 bases between. CDR1 and CDR2 (germline): MNHGY, SAAAGT. CDR3 coding DNA: TGTGCCAGCAGGGTAGCAGCGAACACCGGGGAGCTGTTTTTT. Translated, it gives CASRVAANTGELFF.

This clone was counted a few times. The CDR3: CASGVSGSSYNEQFF. As DNA, the CDR3 is TGCGCCAGCGGCGTCAGCGGGAGCTCCTACAATGAGCAGTTCTTC. The chain recombines TRBV5-1 with TRBJ2-1; 8 bases match TRBD2. This CDR3 contains 15 residues. V lost 7 bases and J lost 0; bases outside the gene matches: 6. The germline gives CDR1 SGHRS, CDR2 YFSETQ.

This clone was observed once. The V and J genes are TRBV4-1 and TRBJ2-3; 14 nucleotides agree with TRBD2. Trimming cost V 1 base and J 3 bases; bases outside gene matches: 0. CDR1 and CDR2 from the germline V gene are MGHRA and YSYEKL. This CDR3 is built from 16 residues. As DNA, the CDR3 is TGCGCCAGCAGCCAAGGACTAGCGGGGGGGACAGATACGCAGTATTTT. Translation gives CASSQGLAGGTDTQYF.

In its sample, this clone was seen a few times. This chain uses TRBV7-2 with TRBJ1-2; D possibly corresponds to TRBD1 (6 bases). Per germline, CDR1 SGHTA and CDR2 FQGNSA. Trimming removed 1 base at V and 6 bases at J, with 15 bases between. This CDR3 contains 15 residues. The CDR3: CASSLEGGEYDGYTF. Here the CDR3 DNA reads TGTGCCAGCAGCTTAGAGGGGGGGGAGTATGATGGCTACACCTTC.